These 13 T cell receptor beta chains were sequenced from one sample in a study of blood T cell repertoires in COVID-19. Here immunoSEQ multiplex PCR was the method, and the copy in TCRdb shows in-frame clones only, minus some. The sample yields a few hundred thousand clones, approximately 88% seen once. Sequencing was performed on peripheral blood. The source of these receptors is a man in his forties or fifties with acute or convalescent COVID-19.

Regarding this clone: The same CDR3 is also encoded by other DNA sequences in this sample. The J gene is TRBJ1-6, the V gene TRBV27; weak D call: TRBD1 (6 bases). This CDR3 comprises 15 residues. V was shortened by 3 bases and J by 2 bases, with 8 bases between the two germline ends. Germline CDR1 is MNHEY and CDR2 is SMNVEV (reference sequence). In nucleotides, the CDR3 is TGTGCCAGCAGTTTGGCAGGGGCCTATAATTCACCCCTCCACTTT. Protein product: CASSLAGAYNSPLHF.

The J gene is TRBJ2-7, the V gene TRBV28; no firm D call. The CDR3 loop spans 15 amino acids. The germline V gene has CDR1 MDHEN and CDR2 SYDVKM. V lost 3 bases to trimming and J lost 2 bases, with 14 bases between them. CDR3 in DNA: TGTGCCAGCAGTTTCACGCGAACTACCACCTACGAGCAGTACTTC. Encoded protein: CASSFTRTTTYEQYF.

The chain joins TRBV19 to TRBJ2-5, with D possibly matching TRBD1 (6 bases). The germline CDR1 and CDR2 sequences are LNHDA and SQIVND (reference sequence). Trimming took 5 bases from V and 5 from J, leaving 15 bases between them. The CDR3 totals 14 residues. The CDR3 coding sequence is TGTGCCAGTAGTCCGACGGGGACAACGGAGACCCAGTACTTC. It specifies CASSPTGTTETQYF.

Only a few counts were recorded for this clone. Other DNA sequences within the sample encode an identical CDR3. This sequence joins TRBV10-3 and TRBJ2-7; D is ambiguous. Germline CDR1 is ENHRY and CDR2 is SYGVKD. Trimming shortened V by 3 bases and J by 2 bases, and 5 bases separated the two germline ends. This CDR3 region has 12 residues. The CDR3 loop is CAISDRAYEQYF. Written as DNA, the CDR3 is TGTGCCATCAGTGACCGGGCCTACGAGCAGTACTTC.

The chain joins TRBV6-6 to TRBJ1-1; 8 bases agree with TRBD1. The CDR3 has 15 residues. The germline V gene has CDR1 MNHNY and CDR2 SVGAGI (reference sequence). V shed 2 bases and J 6 bases; nucleotides not matched to a gene: 8. CDR3 amino acids: CASSYGQGRLAEAFF. For the CDR3, the DNA is TGTGCCAGCAGTTACGGACAGGGACGTCTTGCTGAAGCTTTCTTT.

The V and J genes are TRBV28 and TRBJ2-2; D perhaps matches TRBD1 (5 bases). The CDR3 is 13 amino acids. Trimming removed 2 bases at V and 5 bases at J, with 6 bases between. Germline CDR1 MDHEN, CDR2 SYDVKM. The CDR3 bases are TGTGCCAGCAGTTTACAGGGTACCGGGGAGCTGTTTTTT. It yields the protein CASSLQGTGELFF. Full variable domain (rest looked up from reference TRBV28 and TRBJ2-2): DVKVTQSSRYLVKRTGEKVFLECVQDMDHENMFWYRQDPGLGLRLIYFSYDVKMKEKGDIPEGYSVSREKKERFSLILESASTNQTSMYLCASSLQGTGELFFGEGSRLTVL.

The rearrangement uses TRBV10-3 and TRBJ2-1; D may be TRBD1 (6 bases). V shed 8 bases and J shed 5 bases, with 10 bases lying between them. Germline CDR1 and CDR2: ENHRY and SYGVKD. CDR3 length: 12 amino acids. The CDR3 nucleotides read TGTGCCATCGGGAACAGGGACAATGAGCAGTTCTTC. Residues: CAIGNRDNEQFF.

This CDR3 is CASSLRTGRNTEAFF. For the CDR3, the DNA is TGTGCCAGCAGCTTGAGAACAGGGAGGAACACTGAAGCTTTCTTT. The chain employs TRBV11-2 and TRBJ1-1, with D possibly matching TRBD1 (6 bases). Germline V gene lookup returns CDR1 SGHAT and CDR2 FQNNGV. This CDR3 has 15 residues. V lost 3 bases and J 1 base, leaving 12 bases between the germline ends.

J is TRBJ1-4 and V is TRBV28; no clear D. CDR3 size: 16 residues. From germline, CDR1 is MDHEN and CDR2 SYDVKM. The ends were cut back, 7 bases at V and 0 bases at J, with 15 bases in the middle. The CDR3 nucleotides read TGTGCCAGCATATCATACAGAGTTACAACTAATGAAAAACTGTTTTTT. Its translation is CASISYRVTTNEKLFF.

The rearrangement joins TRBV7-2 to TRBJ1-1; possible D gene TRBD1, 6 bases. Germline-derived CDR1 and CDR2 are SGHTA and FQGNSA. This CDR3 is 15 amino acids long. V was clipped by 6 bases and J by 1 base, with 15 bases between them. The DNA of the CDR3 is TGTGCCAGCAGTTCTCAGGGGTTTGGGAACACTGAAGCTTTCTTT. Translated: CASSSQGFGNTEAFF. Together with reference TRBV7-2 and TRBJ1-1, the CDR3 gives the full variable domain: GAGVSQSPSNKVTEKGKDVELRCDPISGHTALYWYRQSLGQGLEFLIYFQGNSAPDKSGLPSDRFSAERTGGSVSTLTIQRTQQEDSAVYLCASSSQGFGNTEAFFGQGTRLTVV.

The V gene is TRBV6-6, the J gene TRBJ1-4, with D possibly TRBD1 on 6 matching bases. This CDR3 has 15 residues. Germline V CDR1 and CDR2: MNHNY, SVGAGI (reference sequence). V was shortened by 5 bases and J by 7 bases, with 17 bases between the two germline ends. The CDR3 reads CASSRDWGLAEKLFF. The CDR3 DNA sequence: TGTGCCAGCAGTCGAGATTGGGGGCTGGCTGAAAAACTGTTTTTT.

The genes are TRBV6-5 and TRBJ1-2; D is undetermined. The CDR3 is 13 residues long. CDR1 MNHEY and CDR2 SVGAGI come from the germline V gene. Trimming took off 6 bases at V and 0 bases at J, with 8 bases between the two ends. The CDR3 nucleotides read TGTGCCAGCAGGATAAGAGCTAACTATGGCTACACCTTC. Translation: CASRIRANYGYTF.

The CDR3 is CASSYGADTEAFF. The CDR3 bases are TGTGCCAGTTCCTATGGGGCCGACACTGAAGCTTTCTTT. The chain has TRBV2 and TRBJ1-1; a possible D gene is TRBD1 (5 bases). With 9 bases removed from V and 3 bases from J, the gap between germline ends came to 14 bases. Germline V gives CDR1 SNHLY, CDR2 FYNNEI. The CDR3 consists of 13 residues.